These 5 T cell receptor beta chains were all obtained from the same sample, sequenced in a study of T-cell memory formation after mild COVID-19. MiXCR, run by TCRdb on the 5' RACE reads, gives a single entry per CDR3 protein. Here the sample spans 40,000 to 55,000 distinct CDR3 sequences, approximately 12% being singletons. The sample comprised PBMCs or a T cell subset sorted from them (not recorded which). Every receptor here comes from a man aged 18 to 29 who had mild COVID-19 (a few samples of this study predate the infection). Cell type and time point are not known.

This clonotype has ten or more counts. In DNA, the CDR3 is TGTGCCAGCAGCCACGGACAGGGAGAGCAGTTCTTC. This encodes CASSHGQGEQFF. This chain joins TRBV7-2 and TRBJ2-1; 8 bases fit TRBD1. The germline CDR1 and CDR2 sequences are SGHTA and FQGNSA. The J segment lost 10 bases and the V segment lost 5 bases, leaving 4 bases of the junction unmatched. The CDR3 extends over 12 amino acids. Full variable domain (missing parts from reference TRBV7-2 and TRBJ2-1): GAGVSQSPSNKVTEKGKDVELRCDPISGHTALYWYRQSLGQGLEFLIYFQGNSAPDKSGLPSDRFSAERTGGSVSTLTIQRTQQEDSAVYLCASSHGQGEQFFGPGTRLTVL.

In its sample, this clonotype was seen a few times. The rearrangement links TRBV6-5 to TRBJ2-1; 11 bases are a match to TRBD2. The germline gives CDR1 MNHEY, CDR2 SVGAGI. The CDR3 has 18 residues. J gave up 0 bases and V 4 bases, and 8 bases lay outside the gene matches. The CDR3 loop is CASSSTSGEPSSYNEQFF. The CDR3 bases are TGTGCCAGCAGTTCGACTAGCGGGGAACCCAGCTCCTACAATGAGCAGTTCTTC.

Ten or more counts support this clonotype. The chain combines TRBV10-3 with TRBJ1-1; D perhaps matches TRBD1 (6 bases). The CDR3 consists of 15 residues. V shed 3 bases and J shed 5 bases, with 16 bases lying between them. Germline assignment: CDR1 ENHRY and CDR2 SYGVKD. CDR3 sequence reads: CAISEGGASGTEAFF. The CDR3 DNA reads TGTGCCATCAGTGAAGGGGGGGCGAGTGGGACTGAAGCTTTCTTT.

The chain carries TRBV12-3 or TRBV12-4 and TRBJ2-2; 9 nucleotides agree with TRBD1. The CDR3 is made up of 14 amino acids. Trimming cost V 4 bases and J 6 bases; bases outside gene matches: 3. CDR3 sequence (DNA): TGTGCCAGCAGTTCGACAGGGGGAGCCGGGGAGCTGTTTTTT. It codes for CASSSTGGAGELFF.

Concerning this clonotype itself: Mismatch with germline at one junction end may stem from a read error. This sequence joins TRBV20-1 and TRBJ1-5, with 8 bases that match TRBD1. CDR1 and CDR2 (germline): DFQATT, SNEGSKA (reference sequence). The CDR3 spans 15 residues. The CDR3: CSANDYSGGDHPQHF. The CDR3 region has the DNA TGCAGTGCAAACGACTACTCAGGGGGCGATCATCCCCAGCATTTT.